The 15 T cell receptor beta chains below come from one sample, sequenced in a study of blood T cells in healthy people across ages. Through a sample-barcoded 5' primer and a J-beta primer mix, a second PCR was run for roughly 6 to 11 cycles. TCRdb ran MiXCR on the 5' RACE reads and lists one entry per CDR3 protein. The sample contains 700,000 or so distinct CDR3 sequences, 40% to 45% of which appear only once. The material sequenced was blood. These receptors came from a man older than 75 in good health.

The chain couples TRBV4-3 to TRBJ2-3; maybe TRBD1 (5 bases). The CDR3 totals 16 residues. Germline V lookup: CDR1 LGHNA, CDR2 YSLEER. Trimming removed 0 bases at V and 3 bases at J, with 13 bases between. CDR3 DNA sequence: TGCGCCAGCAGCCAAGATGGGGCAGATCCTACAGATACGCAGTATTTT. Protein: CASSQDGADPTDTQYF.

The chain combines TRBV7-9 with TRBJ2-3; 8 bases match TRBD1. V shed 0 bases, J shed 6 bases, and the junction held 14 bases outside the gene matches. Germline V gene sequence: CDR1 SEHNR, CDR2 FQNEAQ (reference sequence). This CDR3 contains 18 residues. The CDR3 region is CASSLAPRQGRPTDTQYF. Here the CDR3 DNA reads TGTGCCAGCAGCTTAGCACCAAGACAGGGGCGACCCACCGATACGCAGTATTTT.

The V call is TRBV2, the J call TRBJ2-3, with D unclear. The CDR3 extends over 12 amino acids. Germline assignment: CDR1 SNHLY and CDR2 FYNNEI. V lost 6 bases and J lost 8, with 12 bases in between. CDR3 sequence reads: CASRETGSTQYF. The DNA for the CDR3 is TGTGCCAGCAGGGAAACTGGAAGTACGCAGTATTTT.

The chain recombines TRBV7-9 with TRBJ2-7; D is unclear. This CDR3 is 12 amino acids long. Germline CDR1 is SEHNR and CDR2 is FQNEAQ (reference sequence). With 3 bases removed from V and 3 bases from J, the gap between germline ends came to 6 bases. The CDR3 here is CASSFTIYEQYF. As DNA, the CDR3 is TGTGCCAGCAGCTTTACGATCTACGAGCAGTACTTC.

This clonotype has only a few counts. The chain carries TRBV3-1 and TRBJ2-5; no reliable D call. In germline, CDR1 is LGHDT, CDR2 YNNKEL (reference sequence). The V end was cut by 2 bases, the J end by 5 bases, with 6 bases between. The CDR3 sequence is 12 residues long. In nucleotides, the CDR3 is TGTGCCAGCAGCCAAAGTCTCGAGACCCAGTACTTC. Translation gives CASSQSLETQYF.

On this clonotype: A much more abundant neighbour one base away suggests this may be a read error. The rearrangement uses TRBV12-3 or TRBV12-4 and TRBJ2-1, with D hard to call. The CDR3 runs 13 residues. CDR3 nucleotides: TGTGTCAGCGAGTCGACGGTCTACAATGAGCAGTTCTTC. It codes for CVSESTVYNEQFF.

The chain employs TRBV12-3 or TRBV12-4 and TRBJ2-4; D is perhaps TRBD1 or TRBD2 (5 bases each). The CDR3 has 18 residues. V lost 3 bases, J lost 0 bases, and 18 bases lay in between. The CDR3 here is CASSLGEWAQIAKNIQYF. For the CDR3, the DNA is TGTGCCAGCAGTTTGGGGGAGTGGGCTCAAATAGCCAAAAACATTCAGTACTTC.

The V and J genes are TRBV6-2 or TRBV6-3 and TRBJ1-1; maybe TRBD1 (6 bases). Trimming removed 5 bases at V and 6 bases at J, with 16 bases between. The CDR3 runs 14 residues. The germline CDR1 and CDR2 sequences are MNHEY and SVGEGT. The CDR3, as DNA: TGTGCCAGCAGTAAGGACTGGGGGACACCTGAAGCTTTCTTT. It codes for CASSKDWGTPEAFF.

This clonotype appeared a few times. This chain links TRBV27 with TRBJ2-3, with D unclear. Trimming took 5 bases from V and 0 from J, leaving 9 bases between them. This CDR3 region has 14 residues. Germline CDR1 is MNHEY and CDR2 is SMNVEV (reference sequence). CDR3 amino acids: CASSGRMSTDTQYF. Written as DNA, the CDR3 is TGTGCCAGCAGTGGACGGATGAGCACAGATACGCAGTATTTT.

This clonotype appeared a few times. The chain carries TRBV12-3 or TRBV12-4 and TRBJ2-1; D is possibly TRBD2 (7 bases). V was clipped by 8 bases and J by 5 bases, with 13 bases between them. The CDR3 extends over 13 amino acids. CDR3 residues: CASVRGPNNEQFF. DNA of the CDR3: TGTGCCAGCGTGCGGGGGCCAAACAATGAGCAGTTCTTC.

The J gene is TRBJ1-1, the V gene TRBV12-5, with a tentative D call TRBD1 (6 bases). Per germline, CDR1 LGHNT and CDR2 FRNRAP. This CDR3 is 13 amino acids long. Trimming stripped 6 bases from V and 5 bases from J, with 13 bases between. The CDR3 DNA reads as TGTGCTAGTGGGGCTCCAGGGGTGACTGAAGCTTTCTTT. This codes for CASGAPGVTEAFF.

This clonotype was seen a single time. The J gene is TRBJ2-2, the V gene TRBV4-3, with TRBD1 matching over 8 bases. This CDR3 is 15 amino acids long. Trimming took 8 bases from V and 1 from J; bases not matched to a gene: 6. Germline V gene lookup returns CDR1 LGHNA and CDR2 YSLEER. The CDR3 protein is CASRVGTGNTGELFF. As DNA, the CDR3 is TGCGCCAGCCGGGTTGGGACAGGGAACACCGGGGAGCTGTTTTTT.

Note on this clonotype: Sequence at one end of the junction differs from germline and may be a read error. The rearrangement links TRBV7-2 to TRBJ2-4, with 7 positions matching TRBD1. The end of the DNA aligns better with TRBJ2-5, so the J call may be wrong. Looked up from germline, CDR1 is SGHTA and CDR2 is FQGNSA. This CDR3 has 14 residues. The chain's CDR3 is CAGSRGGPQETQYF. The CDR3 coding sequence is TGTGCCGGCAGCCGAGGGGGCCCCCAAGAGACCCAGTACTTC.

This clonotype appeared once. The chain couples TRBV29-1 to TRBJ2-1; tentative D call: TRBD1 (6 bases). Gene TRBJ2-7 matches the end of the DNA better, so the J call may be wrong. Germline V gene lookup returns CDR1 SQVTM and CDR2 ANQGSEA. The CDR3 covers 15 residues. The CDR3 loop is CSVEGRTASYNEQYF. CDR3 DNA sequence: TGCAGCGTTGAAGGGAGGACAGCAAGTTACAATGAGCAGTACTTC.

The chain uses TRBV28 and TRBJ1-5; 10 positions agree with TRBD1. The length of the CDR3 is 15 residues. J lost 7 bases, V lost 3 bases, and 6 bases had no gene match. The germline V gene encodes CDR1 MDHEN and CDR2 SYDVKM. CDR3 loop: CASSFGGTGVQPQHF. The CDR3, as DNA: TGTGCCAGCAGTTTTGGGGGGACAGGGGTCCAGCCCCAGCATTTT.